Listed below are T cell receptor beta chains from one sample, sequenced in a study of CD8 T cells in Susac syndrome. TCRdb reprocessed the immunoSEQ multiplex PCR reads with MiXCR, giving one entry per CDR3 protein. The sample includes around 180,000 distinct CDR3 sequences, 94% seen only once; the top ten take roughly 0.12%. The sample was CD4+ T cells from PBMCs. These receptors were collected from a human donor with Susac syndrome. Each CDR3 is given with its conserved first and last residue. Fields, in order: V gene, J gene, D gene, clone size, CDR3 protein, CDR3 DNA. The D gene is left open where the match is weak. Size tells how often a clone was seen (once, few, many) or the class of an expanded clone, and some rows leave it out.

v_gene: TRBV18
j_gene: TRBJ1-1
d_gene: NA
abundance: NA
CDR3aa: CASSHGMNTEAFF
CDR3nt: TGTGCCAGCTCACACGGGATGAACACTGAAGCTTTCTTT

v_gene: TRBV6-1
j_gene: TRBJ1-1
d_gene: TRBD1
abundance: NA
CDR3aa: CASRKRQGYTEAFF
CDR3nt: TGTGCCAGCAGGAAAAGACAGGGGTACACTGAAGCTTTCTTT

v_gene: TRBV6-2/TRBV6-3
j_gene: TRBJ1-5
d_gene: NA
abundance: NA
CDR3aa: CASRLDGNQPQHF
CDR3nt: TGTGCCAGCAGACTAGACGGGAATCAGCCCCAGCATTTT

v_gene: TRBV29-1
j_gene: TRBJ2-4
d_gene: TRBD1
abundance: NA
CDR3aa: CSVGTGGSAKNIQYF
CDR3nt: TGCAGCGTGGGGACAGGGGGTTCAGCCAAAAACATTCAGTACTTC

v_gene: TRBV29-1
j_gene: TRBJ1-1
d_gene: TRBD1
abundance: NA
CDR3aa: CSVSFTGTVMNTEAFF
CDR3nt: TGCAGCGTATCCTTTACTGGGACAGTCATGAACACTGAAGCTTTCTTT

v_gene: TRBV18
j_gene: TRBJ2-5
d_gene: TRBD2
abundance: NA
CDR3aa: CASSPAGLAGETQYF
CDR3nt: TGTGCCAGCTCACCAGCGGGACTAGCGGGGGAGACCCAGTACTTC

v_gene: TRBV9
j_gene: TRBJ2-2
d_gene: TRBD2
abundance: NA
CDR3aa: CASSQDLLAVTGELFF
CDR3nt: TGTGCCAGCAGCCAGGATTTACTAGCGGTCACCGGGGAGCTGTTTTTT

v_gene: TRBV3-1
j_gene: TRBJ2-7
d_gene: NA
abundance: once
CDR3aa: CASSQDRLGEQYF
CDR3nt: TGTGCCAGCAGCCAAGACAGGTTGGGCGAGCAGTACTTC

v_gene: TRBV12-3/TRBV12-4
j_gene: TRBJ1-2
d_gene: NA
abundance: NA
CDR3aa: CASSPSRYYGYTF
CDR3nt: TGTGCCAGCAGCCCCTCACGGTACTATGGCTACACCTTC

v_gene: TRBV19
j_gene: TRBJ2-5
d_gene: NA
abundance: once
CDR3aa: CASSMRKETQYF
CDR3nt: TGTGCCAGTAGTATGAGGAAAGAGACCCAGTACTTC

v_gene: TRBV20-1
j_gene: TRBJ2-5
d_gene: TRBD2
abundance: NA
CDR3aa: CSARNSGGPETQYF
CDR3nt: TGCAGTGCTAGAAACTCGGGGGGGCCGGAGACCCAGTACTTC

v_gene: TRBV9
j_gene: TRBJ2-3
d_gene: NA
abundance: NA
CDR3aa: CASSVRGASTDTQYF
CDR3nt: TGTGCCAGCAGCGTGCGCGGGGCCAGCACAGATACGCAGTATTTT

v_gene: TRBV2
j_gene: TRBJ2-6
d_gene: NA
abundance: NA
CDR3aa: CASSRDGYSGANVLTF
CDR3nt: TGTGCCAGCAGTCGGGACGGATACTCTGGGGCCAACGTCCTGACTTTC

v_gene: TRBV20-1
j_gene: TRBJ2-1
d_gene: TRBD2
abundance: NA
CDR3aa: CSAKLAGGNTRFF
CDR3nt: TGCAGTGCTAAGCTAGCGGGGGGCAATACACGGTTCTTC

v_gene: TRBV6-5
j_gene: TRBJ2-6
d_gene: TRBD1
abundance: NA
CDR3aa: CASSYTGVLLSGANVLTF
CDR3nt: TGTGCCAGCAGTTACACAGGGGTCCTCCTCTCTGGGGCCAACGTCCTGACTTTC

v_gene: TRBV7-9
j_gene: TRBJ1-1
d_gene: NA
abundance: once
CDR3aa: CASSLRQAMNTEAFF
CDR3nt: TGTGCCAGCAGCTTAAGACAGGCAATGAACACTGAAGCTTTCTTT

v_gene: TRBV5-6
j_gene: TRBJ1-3
d_gene: TRBD1
abundance: NA
CDR3aa: CASSGDRVGGNTIYF
CDR3nt: TGTGCCAGCAGCGGTGACAGGGTTGGGGGAAACACCATATATTTT

v_gene: TRBV12-3/TRBV12-4
j_gene: TRBJ2-7
d_gene: TRBD1
abundance: NA
CDR3aa: CASSLRGQGANEQYF
CDR3nt: TGTGCCAGCAGTTTGAGGGGACAGGGGGCAAACGAGCAGTACTTC

v_gene: TRBV5-4
j_gene: TRBJ2-1
d_gene: NA
abundance: once
CDR3aa: CASSLVENNEQFF
CDR3nt: TGTGCCAGCAGCTTGGTCGAAAACAATGAGCAGTTCTTC

v_gene: TRBV30
j_gene: TRBJ1-1
d_gene: NA
abundance: NA
CDR3aa: CAWRTDLRTEAFF
CDR3nt: TGTGCCTGGAGGACGGACCTCAGGACTGAAGCTTTCTTT

v_gene: TRBV14
j_gene: TRBJ1-6
d_gene: NA
abundance: NA
CDR3aa: CASSLSGPRRSPLHF
CDR3nt: TGTGCCAGCAGCCTATCCGGGCCCCGCAGGTCACCCCTCCACTTT

v_gene: TRBV7-8
j_gene: TRBJ2-1
d_gene: NA
abundance: NA
CDR3aa: CASSLRPGLTVGNEQFF
CDR3nt: TGTGCCAGCAGCTTACGGCCCGGACTGACCGTGGGCAATGAGCAGTTCTTC

v_gene: TRBV5-4
j_gene: TRBJ2-1
d_gene: TRBD2
abundance: NA
CDR3aa: CASSGGGLAGGSYNEQFF
CDR3nt: TGTGCCAGCAGCGGCGGGGGACTAGCGGGGGGCTCCTACAATGAGCAGTTCTTC

v_gene: TRBV11-2
j_gene: TRBJ2-7
d_gene: NA
abundance: NA
CDR3aa: CASSPPRFPVGYEQYF
CDR3nt: TGTGCCAGCAGCCCCCCTAGATTCCCTGTTGGGTACGAGCAGTACTTC

v_gene: TRBV4-2
j_gene: TRBJ2-3
d_gene: NA
abundance: NA
CDR3aa: CASSQEGADPGNTQYF
CDR3nt: TGTGCCAGCAGCCAAGAAGGGGCGGACCCGGGGAATACGCAGTATTTT

v_gene: TRBV28
j_gene: TRBJ2-7
d_gene: TRBD2
abundance: NA
CDR3aa: CASSSLGGGSSYEQYF
CDR3nt: TGTGCCAGCAGCTCCCTGGGCGGGGGGTCATCCTACGAGCAGTACTTC

v_gene: TRBV13
j_gene: TRBJ2-1
d_gene: TRBD1
abundance: NA
CDR3aa: CASSPGARGRNEQFF
CDR3nt: TGTGCCAGCAGCCCCGGTGCCAGGGGGCGTAATGAGCAGTTCTTC

v_gene: TRBV20-1
j_gene: TRBJ1-6
d_gene: TRBD1
abundance: NA
CDR3aa: CSARDRGQNGSPLHF
CDR3nt: TGCAGTGCTCGGGACAGGGGGCAAAATGGTTCACCCCTCCACTTT

v_gene: TRBV28
j_gene: TRBJ1-1
d_gene: NA
abundance: NA
CDR3aa: CASSLLLEVTEAFF
CDR3nt: TGTGCCAGCAGTTTATTACTGGAGGTCACTGAAGCTTTCTTT

v_gene: TRBV5-6
j_gene: TRBJ1-2
d_gene: TRBD1
abundance: once
CDR3aa: CASSPTGGSYGYTF
CDR3nt: TGTGCCAGCAGCCCGACAGGGGGAAGCTATGGCTACACCTTC

v_gene: TRBV3-1
j_gene: TRBJ2-4
d_gene: NA
abundance: NA
CDR3aa: CASSRDWGNIQYF
CDR3nt: TGTGCCAGCAGCCGCGATTGGGGAAACATTCAGTACTTC

v_gene: TRBV5-6
j_gene: TRBJ2-2
d_gene: NA
abundance: NA
CDR3aa: CASRYSGELFF
CDR3nt: TGTGCCAGCAGGTATAGCGGGGAGCTGTTTTTT

v_gene: TRBV19
j_gene: TRBJ1-2
d_gene: TRBD1
abundance: NA
CDR3aa: CASSMETGNLYGYTF
CDR3nt: TGTGCCAGTAGTATGGAGACAGGGAACCTCTATGGCTACACCTTC